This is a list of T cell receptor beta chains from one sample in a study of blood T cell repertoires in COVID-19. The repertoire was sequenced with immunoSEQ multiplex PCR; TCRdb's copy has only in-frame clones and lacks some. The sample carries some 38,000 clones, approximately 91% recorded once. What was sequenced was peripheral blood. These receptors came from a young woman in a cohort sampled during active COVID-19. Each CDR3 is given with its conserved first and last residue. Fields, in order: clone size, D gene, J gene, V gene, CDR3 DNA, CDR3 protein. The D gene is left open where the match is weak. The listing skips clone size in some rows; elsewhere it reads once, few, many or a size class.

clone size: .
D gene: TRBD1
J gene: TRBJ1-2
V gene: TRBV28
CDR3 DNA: TGTGCCAGCAGTTCGGGACAGGACAATAACTATGGCTACACCTTC
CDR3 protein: CASSSGQDNNYGYTF

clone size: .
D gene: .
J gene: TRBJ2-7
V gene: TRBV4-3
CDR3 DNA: TGCGCCAGCAGCCAAGAGAGGGCTTACGAGCAGTACTTC
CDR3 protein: CASSQERAYEQYF

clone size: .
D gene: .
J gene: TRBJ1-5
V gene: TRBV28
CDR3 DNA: TGTGCCAGCCTCACAGGGCCCAATCAGCCCCAGCATTTT
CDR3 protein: CASLTGPNQPQHF

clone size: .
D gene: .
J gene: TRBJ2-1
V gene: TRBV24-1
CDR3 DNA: TGTGCCACCAGTGGAACAGGGGGAGGGGGAGAGTACAATGAGCAGTTCTTC
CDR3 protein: CATSGTGGGGEYNEQFF

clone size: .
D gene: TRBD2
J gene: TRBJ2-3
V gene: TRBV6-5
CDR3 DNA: TGTGCCAGCTTAACGACTAGCGGCAGTGGTACGCAGTATTTT
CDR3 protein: CASLTTSGSGTQYF

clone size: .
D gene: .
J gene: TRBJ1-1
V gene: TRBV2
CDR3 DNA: TGTGCCAGCCGGTGGAGCCGGGCAGGGGACACTGAAGCTTTCTTT
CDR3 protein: CASRWSRAGDTEAFF

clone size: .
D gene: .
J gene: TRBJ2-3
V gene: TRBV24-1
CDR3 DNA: TGTGCCACCAGTGATTTTAGGGGGGGAGATACGCAGTATTTT
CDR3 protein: CATSDFRGGDTQYF

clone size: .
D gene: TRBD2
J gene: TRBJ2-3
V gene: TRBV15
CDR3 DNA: TGTGCCACCAGCAGAGAAACTGGGTCTAGCGGGAGTGTTGTAGATACGCAGTATTTT
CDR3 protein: CATSRETGSSGSVVDTQYF

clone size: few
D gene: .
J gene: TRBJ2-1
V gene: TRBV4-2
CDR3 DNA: TGTGCCAGCAGCCAAGATGAGGACTCCCGTCGTTATGAGCAGTTCTTC
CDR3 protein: CASSQDEDSRRYEQFF

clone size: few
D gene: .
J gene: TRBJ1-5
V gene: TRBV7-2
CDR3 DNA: TGTGCCAGCAGCTTAGCACAGAGACATCAGCCCCAGCATTTT
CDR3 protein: CASSLAQRHQPQHF

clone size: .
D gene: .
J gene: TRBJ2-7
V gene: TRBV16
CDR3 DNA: TGTGCCAGCAGGCCCCCCCCGGGACACACTTCAAGCTCCTACGAGCAGTACTTC
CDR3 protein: CASRPPPGHTSSSYEQYF

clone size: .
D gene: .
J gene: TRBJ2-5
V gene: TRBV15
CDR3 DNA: TGTGCCACCAGCAGAGGGATGCGTGGGCGGGGTTCGGGAGAGACCCAGTACTTC
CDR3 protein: CATSRGMRGRGSGETQYF

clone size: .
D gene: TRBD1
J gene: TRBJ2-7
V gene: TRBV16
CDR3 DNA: TGTGCCAGCAGCCAATCGGTTCGACAGGGGGACGAGCAGTACTTC
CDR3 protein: CASSQSVRQGDEQYF

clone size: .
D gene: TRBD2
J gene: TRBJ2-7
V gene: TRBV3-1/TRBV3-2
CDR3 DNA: TGTGCCAGCAGCCGCACTAGCGACCCTTACTACGAGCAGTACTTC
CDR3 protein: CASSRTSDPYYEQYF

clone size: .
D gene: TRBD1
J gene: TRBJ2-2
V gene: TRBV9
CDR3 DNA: TGTGCCAGCAGCGTATCGGACAGGGGGAACACCGGGGAGCTGTTTTTT
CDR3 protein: CASSVSDRGNTGELFF

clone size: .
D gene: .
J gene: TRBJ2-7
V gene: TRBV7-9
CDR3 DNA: TGTGCCAGCAGCTTGAGGCTAGCGCAATCCTACGAGCAGTACTTC
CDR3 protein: CASSLRLAQSYEQYF

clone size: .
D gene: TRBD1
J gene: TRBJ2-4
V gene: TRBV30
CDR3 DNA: TGTGCCTGGAGCGGAGGACAGGGCGGCAAAAACATTCAGTACTTC
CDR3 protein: CAWSGGQGGKNIQYF

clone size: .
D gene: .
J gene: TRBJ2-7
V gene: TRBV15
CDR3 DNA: TGTGCCACCAGCAGAGACCACGCAGGGTACGAGCAGTACTTC
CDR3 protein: CATSRDHAGYEQYF

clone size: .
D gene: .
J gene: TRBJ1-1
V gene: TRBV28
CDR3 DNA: TGTGCCAGCAGTTTTGTCTCCAGGCTGAACACTGAAGCTTTCTTT
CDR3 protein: CASSFVSRLNTEAFF

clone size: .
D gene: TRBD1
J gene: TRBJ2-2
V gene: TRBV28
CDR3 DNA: TGTGCCAGCAGTTTGGGGGACAGGGAATGGGCCGGGGAGCTGTTTTTT
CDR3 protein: CASSLGDREWAGELFF

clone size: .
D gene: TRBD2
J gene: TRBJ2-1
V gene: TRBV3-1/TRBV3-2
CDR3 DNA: TGTGCCAGCAGCCCACTAGCGGGAGGGCGGAATGAGCAGTTCTTC
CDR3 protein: CASSPLAGGRNEQFF

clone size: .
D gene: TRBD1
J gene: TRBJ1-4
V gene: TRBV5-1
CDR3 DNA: TGCGCCAGTAGTTCCGGGACAGGGCCATCAACTAATGAAAAACTGTTTTTT
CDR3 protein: CASSSGTGPSTNEKLFF

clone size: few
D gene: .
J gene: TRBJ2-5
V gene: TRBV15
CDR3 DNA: TGTGCCACCAGCCAGGCGGGGAGGGGGTATGTCGTGGAGACCCAGTACTTC
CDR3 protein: CATSQAGRGYVVETQYF

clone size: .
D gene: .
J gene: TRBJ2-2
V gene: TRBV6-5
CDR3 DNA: TGTGCCAGCAGTTACGGAGGCTTTAACACCGGGGAGCTGTTTTTT
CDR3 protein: CASSYGGFNTGELFF

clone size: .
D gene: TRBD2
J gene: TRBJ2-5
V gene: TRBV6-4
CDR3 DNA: TGTGCCAGCAGTGACTCTCTAGCGGGAGACCAAGAGACCCAGTACTTC
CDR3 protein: CASSDSLAGDQETQYF

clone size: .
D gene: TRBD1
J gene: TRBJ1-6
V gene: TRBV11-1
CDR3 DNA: TGTGCCAGCAGCCGGACAGGGGGCGGCTCACCCCTCCACTTT
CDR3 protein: CASSRTGGGSPLHF

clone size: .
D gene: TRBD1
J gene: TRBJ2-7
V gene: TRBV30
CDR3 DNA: TGTGCCTGGGCAGGGGGCGTAGGCGAGCAGTACTTC
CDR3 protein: CAWAGGVGEQYF

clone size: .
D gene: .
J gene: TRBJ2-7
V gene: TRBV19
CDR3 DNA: TGTGCCAGTAGTATAAGCTTCGCAGGGGTTGTCTACGAGCAGTACTTC
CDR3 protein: CASSISFAGVVYEQYF

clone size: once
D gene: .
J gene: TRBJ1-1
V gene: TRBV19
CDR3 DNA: TGTGCCAGTATTAGGGGCCGGGCCGTGAACACTGAAGCTTTCTTT
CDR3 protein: CASIRGRAVNTEAFF

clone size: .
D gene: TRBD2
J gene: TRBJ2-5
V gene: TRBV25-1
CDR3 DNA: TGTGCCAGCCGCTTAGCGGGGAAAGAGACCCAGTACTTC
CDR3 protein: CASRLAGKETQYF